The rows below give T cell receptor beta chains drawn from one sample of a study of blood T cell repertoires in COVID-19. The method was immunoSEQ multiplex PCR; TCRdb's version includes in-frame clones alone and lacks a portion of them. Of about 200,000 clones listed, roughly 84% are singletons. Sequencing used peripheral blood. The receptors shown here come from a woman older than 75 with acute or convalescent COVID-19. The conserved cysteine and the conserved F or W are not part of the CDR3 here.

V,J,CDR3
TRBV29-1,TRBJ2-7,SVEVGLAGGEQY
TRBV7-2,TRBJ2-1,ASSLAGLAGVNEQF
TRBV29-1,TRBJ1-2,SVGQGLKYGYT
TRBV18,TRBJ1-1,ASSRGVPGGFTEAF
TRBV24-1,TRBJ1-1,ATSDPDTYQF
TRBV27,TRBJ2-7,ASRSMDTPFRQY
TRBV4-3,TRBJ1-4,ASSQSTATNEKLF
TRBV28,TRBJ1-1,ASSPQGTEAF
TRBV5-4,TRBJ2-1,ASSPVTSGRLEQF
TRBV28,TRBJ2-7,ASSLWAGGPYEQY
TRBV27,TRBJ1-2,ASSFPGGDGYT
TRBV28,TRBJ1-2,ASRIDRGIDVILWDNYGYT
TRBV15,TRBJ2-7,ATSRTDRLYEQY
TRBV3-1/TRBV3-2,TRBJ1-1,ASSQDLTEAF
TRBV4-1,TRBJ2-5,ASSSATGKGSTQY
TRBV11-2,TRBJ2-1,ASSFGSLYNEQF
TRBV18,TRBJ1-3,ASSLQRASGNTIY
TRBV6-2/TRBV6-3,TRBJ2-1,ASSPTGFAYNEQF
TRBV6-5,TRBJ1-1,ATLRITGTEAF
TRBV7-8,TRBJ1-5,ASSFNQGSQPQH
TRBV6-5,TRBJ2-7,ASSYSRTGVEQY
TRBV28,TRBJ1-5,ASSSSTPLSQPQH
TRBV6-5,TRBJ1-1,ASSSYDRGREAF
TRBV28,TRBJ1-2,ASTSLIPGTYGYT